This T cell receptor (beta chain) came from a study of blood T cell repertoires in COVID-19. Original analysis: Amplification of reference gene primers was used by the study to estimate nucleated cell counts. Libraries were prepared by immunoSEQ multiplex PCR; TCRdb keeps only in-frame clonotypes and omits some of them. The DNA gave D and trimming, while V, J and clone size come from that table. Counted here are approximately 300,000 clones, more than 90% occurring once; the ten biggest clones make up less than 4%. Participants, roughly 18 to 100 years old, spanned 24 US areas. The receptor's source is a woman in her thirties who had been exposed to COVID-19. Sequenced material: PBMCs or T cells enriched from blood (not recorded which).

The CDR3 loop is CASSLAGGSSGNTIYF. The CDR3 DNA is TGCGCCAGCAGCTTGGCAGGGGGATCGTCTGGAAACACCATATATTTT. The chain uses TRBV5-1 and TRBJ1-3; 7 nucleotides align to TRBD1. V lost 0 bases and J lost 1; bases outside the gene matches: 4. The CDR3 is made up of 16 amino acids. Germline CDR1 reads SGHRS; CDR2 reads YFSETQ. Full variable domain (remainder filled in from reference TRBV5-1 and TRBJ1-3): KAGVTQTPRYLIKTRGQQVTLSCSPISGHRSVSWYQQTPGQGLQFLFEYFSETQRNKGNFPGRFSGRQFSNSRSEMNVSTLELGDSALYLCASSLAGGSSGNTIYFGEGSWLTVV.